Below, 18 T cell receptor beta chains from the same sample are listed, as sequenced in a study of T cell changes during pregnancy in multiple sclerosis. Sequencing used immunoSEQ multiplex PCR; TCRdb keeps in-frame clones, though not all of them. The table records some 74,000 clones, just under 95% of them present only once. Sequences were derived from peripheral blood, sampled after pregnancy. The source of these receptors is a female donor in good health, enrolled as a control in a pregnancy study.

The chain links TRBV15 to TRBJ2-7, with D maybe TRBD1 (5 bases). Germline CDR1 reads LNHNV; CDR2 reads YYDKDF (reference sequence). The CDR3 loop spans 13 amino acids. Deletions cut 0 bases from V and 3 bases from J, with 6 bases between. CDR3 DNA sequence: TGTGCCACCAGCAGAGACCAGGGCTACGAGCAGTACTTC. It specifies CATSRDQGYEQYF.

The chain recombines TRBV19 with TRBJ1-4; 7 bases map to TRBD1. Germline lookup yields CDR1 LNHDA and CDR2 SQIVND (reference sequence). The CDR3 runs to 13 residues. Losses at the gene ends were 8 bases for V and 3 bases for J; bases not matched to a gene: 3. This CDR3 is CASSGQSNEKLFF. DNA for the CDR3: TGTGCCAGTTCGGGACAGTCTAATGAAAAACTGTTTTTT.

CDR3 loop: CASSVGGLVGYEQYF. The CDR3 DNA reads as TGCGCCAGCAGCGTGGGGGGACTAGTGGGGTACGAGCAGTACTTC. The chain recombines TRBV5-1 with TRBJ2-7; 8 bases agree with TRBD2. Per the germline V gene, CDR1 is SGHRS and CDR2 is YFSETQ. CDR3 length equals 15 residues. V gave up 4 bases and J gave up 4 bases; unmatched junction bases: 10.

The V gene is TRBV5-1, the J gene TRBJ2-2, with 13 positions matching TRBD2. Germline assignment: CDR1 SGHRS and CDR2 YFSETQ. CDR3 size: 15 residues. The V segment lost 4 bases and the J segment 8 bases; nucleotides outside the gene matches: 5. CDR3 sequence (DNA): TGCGCCAGCAGCCTCCGGACTAGCGGGAGTGGGGAGCTGTTTTTT. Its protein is CASSLRTSGSGELFF.

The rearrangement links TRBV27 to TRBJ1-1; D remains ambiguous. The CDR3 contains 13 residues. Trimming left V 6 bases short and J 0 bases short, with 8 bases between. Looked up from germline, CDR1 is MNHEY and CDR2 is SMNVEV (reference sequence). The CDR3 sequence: CASSIAMNTEAFF. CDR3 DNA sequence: TGTGCCAGCAGCATCGCGATGAACACTGAAGCTTTCTTT.

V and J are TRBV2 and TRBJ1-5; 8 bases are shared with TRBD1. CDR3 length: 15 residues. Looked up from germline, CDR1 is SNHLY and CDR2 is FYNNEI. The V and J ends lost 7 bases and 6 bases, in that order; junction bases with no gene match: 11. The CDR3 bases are TGTGCCAGCACCTCGGACAGGGATCTGAGTCAGCCCCAGCATTTT. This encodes CASTSDRDLSQPQHF.

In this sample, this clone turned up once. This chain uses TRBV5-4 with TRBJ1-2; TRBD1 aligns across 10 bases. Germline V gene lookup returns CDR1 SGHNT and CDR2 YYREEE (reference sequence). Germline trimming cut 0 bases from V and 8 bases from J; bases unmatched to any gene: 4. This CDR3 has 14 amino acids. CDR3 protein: CASSLGDRGEGYTF. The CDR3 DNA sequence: TGTGCCAGCAGCTTGGGGGACAGGGGTGAAGGCTACACCTTC.

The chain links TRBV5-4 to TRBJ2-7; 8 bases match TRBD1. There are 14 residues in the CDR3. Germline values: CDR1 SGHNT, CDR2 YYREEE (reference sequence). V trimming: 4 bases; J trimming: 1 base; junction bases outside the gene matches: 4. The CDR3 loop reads CASSPRQGSYEQYF. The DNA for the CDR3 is TGTGCCAGCAGCCCGAGACAGGGGTCCTACGAGCAGTACTTC.

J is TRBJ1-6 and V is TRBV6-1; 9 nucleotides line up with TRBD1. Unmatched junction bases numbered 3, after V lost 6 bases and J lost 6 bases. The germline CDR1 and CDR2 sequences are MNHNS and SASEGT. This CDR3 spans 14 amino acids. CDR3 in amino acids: CASRPDRGNSPLHF. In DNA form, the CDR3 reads TGTGCCAGCAGGCCGGACAGGGGTAATTCACCCCTCCACTTT.

This chain's CDR3 is CASSPREISPLHF. In DNA, the CDR3 is TGTGCCAGCTCACCCAGGGAAATATCACCCCTCCACTTT. This chain links TRBV18 with TRBJ1-6; maybe TRBD1 (5 bases). Per germline, CDR1 KGHSH and CDR2 LQKENI. Trimming removed 3 bases at V and 10 bases at J, with 10 bases between. This CDR3 contains 13 residues.

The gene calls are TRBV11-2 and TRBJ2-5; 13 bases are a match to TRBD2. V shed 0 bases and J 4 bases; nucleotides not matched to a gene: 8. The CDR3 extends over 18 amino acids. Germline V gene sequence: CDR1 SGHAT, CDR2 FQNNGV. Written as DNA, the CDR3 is TGTGCCAGCAGCTTAGATCGGAGGACTAGCGGGAGTTTAGAGACCCAGTACTTC. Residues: CASSLDRRTSGSLETQYF.

The DNA of the CDR3 is TGCGCCAGCAGCTTGGAGCACCAGGATTCGCGAGATGAGCAGTTCTTC. Protein sequence: CASSLEHQDSRDEQFF. The chain is built from TRBV5-1 and TRBJ2-1, with unresolved D. CDR3 size: 16 residues. Germline V gene sequence: CDR1 SGHRS, CDR2 YFSETQ. V shed 0 bases and J shed 8 bases, with 18 bases lying between them.

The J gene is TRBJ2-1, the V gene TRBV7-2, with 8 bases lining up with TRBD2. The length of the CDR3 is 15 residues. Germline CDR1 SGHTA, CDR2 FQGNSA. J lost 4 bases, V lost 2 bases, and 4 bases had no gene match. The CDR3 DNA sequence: TGTGCCAGCAGCTTAAGCTCTAGCGGGTACAATGAGCAGTTCTTC. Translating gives CASSLSSSGYNEQFF.

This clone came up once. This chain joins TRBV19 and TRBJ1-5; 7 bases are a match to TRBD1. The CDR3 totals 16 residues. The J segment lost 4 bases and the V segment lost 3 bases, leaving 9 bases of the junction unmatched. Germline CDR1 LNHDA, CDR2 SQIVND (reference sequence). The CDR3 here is CASSINAGTVNQPQHF. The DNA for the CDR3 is TGTGCCAGTAGTATTAATGCCGGGACAGTAAATCAGCCCCAGCATTTT.

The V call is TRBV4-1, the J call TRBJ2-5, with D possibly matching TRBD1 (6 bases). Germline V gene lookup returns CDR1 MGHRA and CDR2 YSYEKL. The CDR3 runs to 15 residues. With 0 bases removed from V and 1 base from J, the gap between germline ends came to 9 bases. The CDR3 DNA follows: TGCGCCAGCAGCCAAGATAGGGACACCCAAGAGACCCAGTACTTC. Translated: CASSQDRDTQETQYF.

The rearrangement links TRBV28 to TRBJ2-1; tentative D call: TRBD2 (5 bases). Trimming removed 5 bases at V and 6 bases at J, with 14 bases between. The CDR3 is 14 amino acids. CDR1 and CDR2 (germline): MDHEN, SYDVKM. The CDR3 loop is CASSPDTGINEQFF. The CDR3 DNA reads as TGTGCCAGCAGTCCAGACACGGGGATCAATGAGCAGTTCTTC.

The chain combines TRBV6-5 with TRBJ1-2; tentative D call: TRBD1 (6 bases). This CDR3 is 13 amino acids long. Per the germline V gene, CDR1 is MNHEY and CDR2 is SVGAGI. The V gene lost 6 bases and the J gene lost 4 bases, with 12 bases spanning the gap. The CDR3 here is CASSRGQIYGYTF. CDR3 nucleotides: TGTGCCAGCAGCCGCGGACAGATCTATGGCTACACCTTC.

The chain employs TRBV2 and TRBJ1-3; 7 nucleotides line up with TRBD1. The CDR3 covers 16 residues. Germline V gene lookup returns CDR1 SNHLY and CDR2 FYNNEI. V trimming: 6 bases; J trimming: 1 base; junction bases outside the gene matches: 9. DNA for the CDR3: TGTGCCAGCAGCCACTTCGAGACAGGGTCTGGAAACACCATATATTTT. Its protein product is CASSHFETGSGNTIYF. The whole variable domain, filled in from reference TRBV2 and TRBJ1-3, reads EPEVTQTPSHQVTQMGQEVILRCVPISNHLYFYWYRQILGQKVEFLVSFYNNEISEKSEIFDDQFSVERPDGSNFTLKIRSTKLEDSAMYFCASSHFETGSGNTIYFGEGSWLTVV.